These 29 T cell receptor beta chains were sequenced from one sample in a study of T cell responses to AZD1222 COVID-19 vaccine. Only in-frame clones appear in the TCRdb table, and some are missing; sequencing was by immunoSEQ multiplex PCR. The sample carries 75,000 to 90,000 clones, around 73% recorded once. Here the sequenced sample was peripheral blood, taken on day 0 of AZD1222 vaccination. The receptors here all came from an adult in good health.

The CDR3 sequence is CASRRGARGEQYF. CDR3 bases: TGTGCCAGCAGGAGGGGCGCAAGGGGCGAGCAGTACTTC. The J gene is TRBJ2-7, the V gene TRBV7-9, with D possibly called TRBD1 or TRBD2 (5 bases each). Trimming took 6 bases from V and 6 from J, leaving 15 bases between them. The germline CDR1 and CDR2 sequences are SEHNR and FQNEAQ (reference sequence). CDR3 length: 13 amino acids. Looking up the rest from reference TRBV7-9 and TRBJ2-7 gives the full variable domain: DTGVSQNPRHKITKRGQNVTFRCDPISEHNRLYWYRQTLGQGPEFLTYFQNEAQLEKSRLLSDRFSAERPKGSFSTLEIQRTEQGDSAMYLCASRRGARGEQYFGPGTRLTVT.

This clone was recorded only once. The rearrangement joins TRBV11-2 to TRBJ1-2, with TRBD1 as a possible D gene (6 bases). V gave up 2 bases and J gave up 4 bases, with 14 bases separating them. Germline V gene data show CDR1 as SGHAT and CDR2 as FQNNGV. The CDR3 length is 15 residues. The DNA of the CDR3 is TGTGCCAGCAGCTTACGGGGGCGCCTGCTCTATGGCTACACCTTC. As protein: CASSLRGRLLYGYTF. Supplemented by reference TRBV11-2 and TRBJ1-2, the full variable domain reads EAGVAQSPRYKIIEKRQSVAFWCNPISGHATLYWYQQILGQGPKLLIQFQNNGVVDDSQLPKDRFSAERLKGVDSTLKIQPAKLEDSAVYLCASSLRGRLLYGYTFGSGTRLTVV.

The chain combines TRBV2 with TRBJ2-7; no clear D. In germline, CDR1 is SNHLY, CDR2 FYNNEI. The V and J ends lost 4 bases and 5 bases respectively, with 12 bases between them. The CDR3 consists of 13 residues. The CDR3 DNA is TGTGCCAGCAGTGTCGTCCCCGCCGACGAGCAGTACTTC. This translates into CASSVVPADEQYF.

V gene TRBV18 combines with J gene TRBJ2-7; D is unclear. The CDR3 has 14 amino acids. Between the trimmed V and J ends, which lost 1 base and 2 bases, there was a span of 9 bases. CDR1 and CDR2 from the germline V gene are KGHSH and LQKENI. CDR3 bases: TGTGCCAGCTCACCACAGGGAAGGGCCTACGAGCAGTACTTC. This codes for CASSPQGRAYEQYF.

V gene TRBV6-5 combines with J gene TRBJ1-5; D remains unclear. This CDR3 spans 14 amino acids. The germline gives CDR1 MNHEY, CDR2 SVGAGI. The ends were cut back, 5 bases at V and 0 bases at J, with 8 bases in the middle. Written as DNA, the CDR3 is TGTGCCAGCAGTACGGAGTATAGCAATCAGCCCCAGCATTTT. It yields the protein CASSTEYSNQPQHF.

A few counts support this clone. This chain joins TRBV3-1 (or the pseudogene TRBV3-2) and TRBJ2-7, with D possibly being TRBD2 (8 bases). V lost 0 bases to trimming and J lost 0 bases, with 18 bases between them. The CDR3 is 18 amino acids. Germline-derived CDR1 and CDR2 are LGHDT and YNNKEL (reference sequence). The CDR3 DNA is TGTGCCAGCAGCCAAGATCCGGGAGGGGGCCGAAGCTCCTACGAGCAGTACTTC. This codes for CASSQDPGGGRSSYEQYF.

V gene TRBV19 combines with J gene TRBJ1-6; D may be TRBD1 (6 bases). This CDR3 spans 15 amino acids. Germline CDR1 and CDR2: LNHDA and SQIVND (reference sequence). V lost 5 bases to trimming and J lost 5 bases, with 13 bases between them. DNA for the CDR3: TGTGCCAGTAGTCCCCGGGACACCGATAATTCACCCCTCCACTTT. Encoded protein: CASSPRDTDNSPLHF.

The chain links TRBV6-5 to TRBJ2-7; TRBD2 matches 10 bases. V lost 6 bases to trimming and J lost 2 bases; unmatched junction nucleotides: 7. This CDR3 contains 15 residues. The germline V gene encodes CDR1 MNHEY and CDR2 SVGAGI. CDR3 sequence reads: CASRGSGREPYEQYF. The DNA of the CDR3 is TGTGCCAGCAGGGGGAGCGGGAGGGAACCCTACGAGCAGTACTTC.

V is TRBV3-1 (or the pseudogene TRBV3-2) and J is TRBJ2-7, with 9 positions matching TRBD2. Germline-derived CDR1 and CDR2 are LGHDT and YNNKEL (reference sequence). This CDR3 is built from 17 residues. Trimming took 4 bases from V and 2 from J; bases not matched to a gene: 12. CDR3: CASSRLTERTSAYEQYF. CDR3 in DNA: TGTGCCAGCAGCCGGCTGACGGAAAGGACTAGCGCCTACGAGCAGTACTTC.

The chain combines TRBV18 with TRBJ1-3; TRBD1 agrees at 7 bases. This CDR3 has 17 amino acids. V was clipped by 4 bases and J by 1 base; unmatched bases: 10. Looked up from germline, CDR1 is KGHSH and CDR2 is LQKENI. The CDR3 here is CASSLPPGGPSGNTIYF. The CDR3 DNA is TGTGCCAGCTCACTGCCCCCAGGGGGACCGTCTGGAAACACCATATATTTT.

This clone was detected a few times. This chain joins TRBV23-1 and TRBJ2-7; TRBD2 is a possible D gene (5 bases). TRBV23-1 is reported as an ORF; its role is uncertain. This CDR3 region has 16 residues. V lost 1 base and J 2 bases, leaving 15 bases between the germline ends. The CDR3 is CASSQLGLAETYEQYF. CDR3 bases: TGCGCCAGCAGTCAATTAGGGCTAGCCGAGACCTACGAGCAGTACTTC.

In its sample, this clone was seen a few times. CDR3: CASRDLGGNNQPQHF. The CDR3 region has the DNA TGTGCCAGCAGAGACCTAGGTGGGAACAATCAGCCCCAGCATTTT. The rearrangement uses TRBV6-5 and TRBJ1-5; no clear D gene. Germline values: CDR1 MNHEY, CDR2 SVGAGI. The germline V and J ends were trimmed by 6 bases and 3 bases, with 15 bases remaining between them. The CDR3 covers 15 residues.

This clone was seen more than once but under ten times. The chain joins TRBV6-2 or TRBV6-3 to TRBJ1-6; TRBD1 is a possible D gene (6 bases). CDR1 is MNHEY and CDR2 is SVGEGT in the germline V gene. With 4 bases removed from V and 0 bases from J, the gap between germline ends came to 10 bases. The CDR3 loop spans 16 amino acids. This CDR3 reads CASSSTDSSYNSPLHF. The CDR3 nucleotides are TGTGCCAGCAGTTCCACGGACAGCTCCTATAATTCACCCCTCCACTTT.

J is TRBJ1-2 and V is TRBV2; no reliable D call. With 1 base removed from V and 3 bases from J, the gap between germline ends came to 3 bases. Germline V CDR1 and CDR2: SNHLY, FYNNEI. This CDR3 is built from 12 residues. The CDR3 here is CASSEGDYGYTF. The CDR3 nucleotides are TGTGCCAGCAGTGAAGGGGACTATGGCTACACCTTC.

This clone was picked up many times. At the DNA level, this CDR3 is encoded by other sequences in the same sample as well. The chain has TRBV5-1 and TRBJ2-7; TRBD1 aligns across 7 bases. CDR1 is SGHRS, CDR2 YFSETQ, per germline. The CDR3 totals 14 residues. J lost 0 bases, V lost 0 bases, and 0 bases had no gene match. The CDR3 protein is CASSLGQGSYEQYF. The CDR3 nucleotides are TGCGCCAGCAGCTTGGGACAGGGCTCCTACGAGCAGTACTTC.

CDR3 sequence (DNA): TGCAGCGTATCGACTAACTATGGCTACACCTTC. Protein sequence: CSVSTNYGYTF. This chain uses TRBV29-1 with TRBJ1-2; D remains unclear. CDR1 and CDR2 from the germline V gene are SQVTM and ANQGSEA. Trimming stripped 6 bases from V and 0 bases from J, with 5 bases between. The CDR3 has 11 amino acids.

The V call is TRBV5-1, the J call TRBJ2-1, with a tentative D call TRBD2 (6 bases). Germline CDR1 SGHRS, CDR2 YFSETQ. CDR3 length equals 15 residues. Trimming took 1 base from V and 8 from J, leaving 16 bases between them. CDR3 nucleotides: TGCGCCAGCAGCTTGTGGACTACTGTCTGGGATGAGCAGTTCTTC. Translation gives CASSLWTTVWDEQFF.

This clone has only one observation. The rearrangement uses TRBV3-1 (or the pseudogene TRBV3-2) and TRBJ1-5; D remains ambiguous. Per germline, CDR1 LGHDT and CDR2 YNNKEL (reference sequence). Between the trimmed V and J ends, which lost 1 base and 4 bases, there was a span of 8 bases. This CDR3 comprises 14 residues. In DNA, the CDR3 is TGTGCCAGCAGCCAAGGAGGCGGTAATCAGCCCCAGCATTTT. Translation: CASSQGGGNQPQHF.

The chain couples TRBV9 to TRBJ1-2; a weak D match, TRBD1 (5 bases). CDR1 is SGDLS and CDR2 is YYNGEE in the germline V gene. The CDR3 sequence is 15 residues long. The V end lost 0 bases, the J end lost 1 base, and 10 bases lay between the germline ends. The CDR3 reads CASSVGLGDNYGYTF. CDR3 nucleotide sequence: TGTGCCAGCAGCGTAGGATTAGGGGATAACTATGGCTACACCTTC.

This clone showed up just a few times. This chain uses TRBV5-1 with TRBJ2-1; 10 bases align to TRBD2. V lost 3 bases to trimming and J lost 6 bases; unmatched junction nucleotides: 3. The germline CDR1 and CDR2 sequences are SGHRS and YFSETQ. This CDR3 region has 14 residues. The CDR3 DNA reads TGCGCCAGCAGCTCCAGCGGGAGGGCCAATGAGCAGTTCTTC. Translating it yields CASSSSGRANEQFF.

The V and J genes are TRBV27 and TRBJ1-4; 8 nucleotides match TRBD1. This CDR3 is 15 amino acids long. J was trimmed by 4 bases and V by 4 bases; bases with no gene match: 5. Per the germline V gene, CDR1 is MNHEY and CDR2 is SMNVEV (reference sequence). The CDR3 spells CASSSWDRINEKLFF. The CDR3 nucleotides read TGTGCCAGCAGTTCCTGGGACAGGATTAATGAAAAACTGTTTTTT.

J is TRBJ2-1 and V is TRBV7-8, with TRBD2 identical over 8 bases. The CDR3 contains 18 residues. With 5 bases clipped from V and 3 bases from J, the junction kept 15 bases outside the gene matches. CDR1 and CDR2 from the germline V gene are SGHVS and FQNEAQ. CDR3 amino acids: CASSLRLTLAGDYNEQFF. Written as DNA, the CDR3 is TGTGCCAGCAGCCTACGACTCACGCTAGCGGGCGACTACAATGAGCAGTTCTTC. The variable domain in full, with the rest retrieved from reference TRBV7-8 and TRBJ2-1, is GAGVSQSPRYKVAKRGQDVALRCDPISGHVSLFWYQQALGQGPEFLTYFQNEAQLDKSGLPSDRFFAERPEGSVSTLKIQRTQQEDSAVYLCASSLRLTLAGDYNEQFFGPGTRLTVL.

This clone occurred a few times. The rearrangement uses TRBV29-1 and TRBJ2-5, with D uncertain. CDR3 length equals 11 residues. Trimming stripped 5 bases from V and 2 bases from J, with 6 bases between. Looked up from germline, CDR1 is SQVTM and CDR2 is ANQGSEA. The CDR3: CSVLEQETQYF. In DNA form, the CDR3 reads TGCAGCGTTCTAGAACAAGAGACCCAGTACTTC.

The chain employs TRBV4-2 and TRBJ2-7; D gene uncertain. Between the trimmed V and J ends, which lost 2 bases and 5 bases, there was a span of 10 bases. Germline-derived CDR1 and CDR2 are LGHNA and YNFKEQ. This CDR3 has 13 residues. CDR3 sequence: CASSQPTPHEQYF. The CDR3 region has the DNA TGTGCCAGCAGCCAACCGACTCCCCACGAGCAGTACTTC.

This sequence joins TRBV7-9 and TRBJ1-5, with D unclear. The V and J ends lost 1 base and 3 bases respectively, with 7 bases between them. This CDR3 is built from 14 residues. CDR1 and CDR2 (germline): SEHNR, FQNEAQ (reference sequence). The CDR3 spells CASSLGSYNQPQHF. CDR3 nucleotide sequence: TGTGCCAGCAGCTTAGGGTCCTACAATCAGCCCCAGCATTTT.

The rearrangement uses TRBV7-9 and TRBJ1-3; D is unclear. The CDR3 is made up of 12 amino acids. The V end lost 5 bases, the J end lost 7 bases, and 9 bases lay between the germline ends. The germline V gene has CDR1 SEHNR and CDR2 FQNEAQ (reference sequence). CDR3 amino acids: CASSRDENTIYF. The CDR3, as DNA: TGTGCCAGCAGCCGCGACGAGAACACCATATATTTT. Supplemented by reference TRBV7-9 and TRBJ1-3, the full variable domain reads DTGVSQNPRHKITKRGQNVTFRCDPISEHNRLYWYRQTLGQGPEFLTYFQNEAQLEKSRLLSDRFSAERPKGSFSTLEIQRTEQGDSAMYLCASSRDENTIYFGEGSWLTVV.

The gene calls are TRBV28 and TRBJ1-2; 8 bases line up with TRBD1. Germline assignment: CDR1 MDHEN and CDR2 SYDVKM. V shed 7 bases, J shed 8 bases, and the junction held 15 bases outside the gene matches. CDR3 length: 15 residues. The CDR3 region is CASTETAQGVRGYTF. The DNA for the CDR3 is TGTGCCAGCACCGAAACCGCACAGGGGGTCAGAGGCTACACCTTC.

This clone was found once. The V and J genes are TRBV9 and TRBJ1-5; 12 bases match TRBD1. Trimming removed 4 bases from V and 6 bases from J; junction bases left unmatched: 5. From germline, CDR1 is SGDLS and CDR2 YYNGEE. This CDR3 region has 15 residues. CDR3 protein: CASSTGQGASQPQHF. The CDR3 DNA follows: TGTGCCAGCAGCACGGGACAGGGGGCTAGTCAGCCCCAGCATTTT.

The chain is built from TRBV30 and TRBJ2-3; D is undetermined. Trimming removed 1 base at V and 6 bases at J, with 17 bases between. The CDR3 has 15 residues. CDR1 is GTSNPN, CDR2 SVGIG, per germline (reference sequence). CDR3 bases: TGTGCCTGGAGTGATGGTGTTGGGGAAAGTGATACGCAGTATTTT. It yields the protein CAWSDGVGESDTQYF.